A selection of T cell receptor beta chains follows, all from one sample in a study of blood T cell repertoires in COVID-19. Sequenced by immunoSEQ multiplex PCR; TCRdb stores in-frame clones only, minus some. The data hold around 80,000 clones, with 82% observed a single time. Sequenced input: peripheral blood. The receptor set was obtained from a man at least 80 years old with acute or convalescent COVID-19. CDR3s leave out the opening cysteine and the closing phenylalanine or tryptophan. A D gene is named only where the DNA matches it firmly. Only part of the rows carry a size: once, few, many, or a class if the clone is expanded.

D	J	V	size	CDR3
NA	TRBJ1-2	TRBV3-1/TRBV3-2	once	ASSQGGQGKYYGYT
TRBD1	TRBJ2-7	TRBV28	NA	ASSLGTDYEQY
NA	TRBJ1-4	TRBV4-1	NA	ASSQDGSVSIALDEKLF
NA	TRBJ1-5	TRBV10-3	NA	AIRGQPNQPQH
NA	TRBJ2-2	TRBV5-1	NA	ASSFQGWNTGELF
TRBD2	TRBJ2-5	TRBV10-3	NA	AISDPAGGLQETQY
NA	TRBJ2-7	TRBV10-3	NA	AISDVRQARSYEQY
NA	TRBJ1-1	TRBV19	NA	ASSIWFRVTPGGDTEAF
TRBD1	TRBJ1-5	TRBV6-6	NA	ASSQTGGRNQPQH
NA	TRBJ2-6	TRBV19	NA	ASSIGLGANVLT
TRBD1	TRBJ2-5	TRBV5-4	NA	ASSSPGQSLETQY